These 5 T cell receptor beta chains were all obtained from the same sample, sequenced in a study of long-term antiretroviral therapy in people with HIV. Version v3.0 of the immunoSEQ assay was performed at survey level. The data were produced by immunoSEQ multiplex PCR, yet TCRdb's version contains in-frame clones alone and is incomplete. The data hold 25,000 to 30,000 clones, with roughly 80% observed a single time. Material: unsorted PBMCs, obtained 2.1 years after starting antiretroviral therapy. The receptors were gathered from a man aged 30 to 45 with HIV.

V is TRBV30 and J is TRBJ1-5, with D tentatively TRBD1 (5 bases). Germline V gene sequence: CDR1 GTSNPN, CDR2 SVGIG (reference sequence). CDR3 size: 14 residues. V lost 2 bases and J lost 5, with 13 bases in between. CDR3 amino acids: CAWSLTGGHQPQHF. The DNA of the CDR3 is TGTGCCTGGAGTCTCACAGGCGGTCATCAGCCCCAGCATTTT.

This chain joins TRBV9 and TRBJ2-6, with D perhaps TRBD1 (6 bases). Germline lookup yields CDR1 SGDLS and CDR2 YYNGEE. CDR3 length equals 18 residues. The V gene lost 0 bases and the J gene lost 3 bases, with 16 bases spanning the gap. CDR3 sequence reads: CASSVAPLGAGGANVLTF. CDR3 nucleotide sequence: TGTGCCAGCAGCGTAGCTCCCCTGGGGGCTGGTGGGGCCAACGTCCTGACTTTC.

This CDR3 reads CASSPTVGENEQYF. CDR3 bases: TGTGCCAGCTCACCGACAGTGGGAGAAAACGAGCAGTACTTC. This rearrangement joins TRBV18 to TRBJ2-7; D tentatively fits TRBD1 or TRBD2 (5 bases each). The CDR3 totals 14 residues. V was shortened by 3 bases and J by 5 bases, with 14 bases between the two germline ends. CDR1 and CDR2 (germline): KGHSH, LQKENI.

The V and J genes are TRBV27 and TRBJ2-7; D is tentatively TRBD1 or TRBD2 (5 bases each). The germline V gene has CDR1 MNHEY and CDR2 SMNVEV (reference sequence). This CDR3 spans 13 amino acids. Trimming took off 4 bases at V and 6 bases at J, with 13 bases between the two ends. DNA of the CDR3: TGTGCCAGCAGTTCGGGGCCCCAGGTCGAGCAGTACTTC. Translating gives CASSSGPQVEQYF.

This chain links TRBV13 with TRBJ1-3; D is unresolved. The CDR3 extends over 13 amino acids. Trimming took off 4 bases at V and 7 bases at J, with 11 bases between the two ends. Germline assignment: CDR1 PRHDT and CDR2 FYEKMQ (reference sequence). In DNA form, the CDR3 reads TGTGCCAGCAGCTCCTCTCGGCGGAACACCATATATTTT. Translated: CASSSSRRNTIYF.